This T cell receptor beta chain originates from a study of T cell responses to AZD1222 COVID-19 vaccine (dated by TCRdb to the early 2020s). A note on the overall study: Because spike-specific TCR depth and breadth did not differ between the two schedules, AZD1222 recipients who got a second dose at roughly 4 weeks were pooled with those who got a second dose at roughly 12 weeks. A total of about 230 trial participants underwent TCR sequencing, of whom 207 received two doses of AZD1222 and about 26 received two doses of the MenACWY control vaccine. Trial participants were enrolled by age into subgroups of 18-55, 56-69 and 70-plus years, and roughly 160, 29 and 62 TCR-sequenced participants, respectively, were included in these subgroups. Summary of the overall study and its limitations: Conclusions about previously exposed vaccinees were limited because only a handful of AZD1222 recipients were SARS-CoV-2 seropositive at baseline. The 56-69-year group was small, and its depth increase did not reach significance, likely because of low power. The whole spike protein was spanned by vaccine-associated CD4 TCRs, and dominant responses were seen in regions 160-218 and 743-854. Reportedly, close to half of the unique spike-specific TCRs recognized epitopes lying outside the regions that are mutated in the B.1.351 and B.1.1.7 variants. No day 14 peak-response samples were available, so repertoires were characterized only after the peak T cell response. Participants were mostly white British and included more females than males, and it was suggested by the authors that clonal diversity may have been underestimated. After two AZD1222 doses, spike-specific TCR breadth and depth were significantly higher than at day 0 and than in MenACWY recipients.

The CDR3 regions of human TCRbeta chains were subjected to immunosequencing. As for the original processing: TCRs in the repertoires were compared against a reference library of SARS-CoV-2-specific TCRs that had been generated with the MIRA antigen-specificity platform. Breadth was defined as the fraction of unique TCRs that were SARS-CoV-2-associated, and depth was defined as the fraction of total T cells that were SARS-CoV-2-associated. Using the MIRA data, each spike-specific TCR was mapped to the spike region that the TCR reacts to and placed in a CD4 or CD8 class. Log10-transformed breadth and depth values were compared by one-way ANOVA with Sidak's multiple comparisons tests. TCRdb mirrors the immuneACCESS table, restricted to in-frame sequences. Some clones are absent from its copies; in checked studies, under half trace to an unresolved V gene, and the reason for the others is unknown. The V and J calls and the clone size are those of that table, but D and trimming were determined from the DNA. The sample table shows 150,000 or so clones, and 91% are seen once. The top ten constitute under 1.5% of the sample.

Comments on this clone: Its antigen target is currently unknown. There are no base qualities to consult, and no much larger clone falls within one base.

Taken with the paper, the label for time point translates to: baseline before first vaccination. Vaccinee samples were obtained from the UK trials COV001 and COV002, which included a single-blind randomized controlled phase 2/3 trial of AZD1222 (ChAdOx1 nCoV-19) in healthy adults. For TCRbeta chain sequencing, PBMC samples were collected from trial participants at day 0 and at day 28 after the second dose. CDR1 and CDR2 were assigned from the germline V gene as MNHEY and SVGAGI. The CDR3 has 14 amino acids, counting the end cysteine and phenylalanine. Only CDR3 DNA is held: 42 bases, read in frame from base 1. The V and J ends are trimmed by 7 bases and 10 bases, leaving 17 bases between them.

The TCR comes from an adult in good health. The sequence links TRBV6-5 to TRBJ1-6, with TRBD1 as a weak D call on 5 bases. The specimen was peripheral blood, collected on day 0 of AZD1222 vaccination. The DNA reads as follows: TGTGCCAGCACCGGGGCCGAAGGGAACTCACCCCTCCACTTT. It is translated as CASTGAEGNSPLHF.